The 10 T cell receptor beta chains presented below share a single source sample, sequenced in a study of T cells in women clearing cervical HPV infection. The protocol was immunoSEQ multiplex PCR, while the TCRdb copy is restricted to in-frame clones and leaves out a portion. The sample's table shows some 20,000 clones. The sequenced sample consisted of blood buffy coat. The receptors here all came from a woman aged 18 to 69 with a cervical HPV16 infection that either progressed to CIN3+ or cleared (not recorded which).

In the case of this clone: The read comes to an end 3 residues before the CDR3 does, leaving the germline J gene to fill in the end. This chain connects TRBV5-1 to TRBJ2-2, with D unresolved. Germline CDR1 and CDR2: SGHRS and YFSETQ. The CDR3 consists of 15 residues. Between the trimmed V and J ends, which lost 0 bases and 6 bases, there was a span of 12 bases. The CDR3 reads CASSLAGPGPGELFF. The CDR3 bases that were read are TGCGCCAGCAGCTTGGCCGGTCCAGGTCCCGGGGAG.

The sequenced CDR3 bases are TGTGCCAGCTCACAAAGCGAGAGCGCTGGGGCCAACGTC. This sequence encodes CASSQSESAGANV. The whole CDR3 is CASSQSESAGANVLTF. The gene calls are TRBV18 and TRBJ2-6; D not certain. The read terminates 3 residues before the CDR3 end, so the remaining end is supplied by the germline J gene. V lost 4 bases and J 2 bases, leaving 12 bases between the germline ends. CDR1 is KGHSH, CDR2 LQKENI, per germline. The length of the CDR3 is 16 residues. The full variable domain, in which reference TRBV18 and TRBJ2-6 provide the parts outside the CDR3, is NAGVMQNPRHLVRRRGQEARLRCSPMKGHSHVYWYRQLPEEGLKFMVYLQKENIIDESGMPKERFSAEFPKEGPSILRIQQVVRGDSAAYFCASSQSESAGANVLTFGAGSRLTVL.

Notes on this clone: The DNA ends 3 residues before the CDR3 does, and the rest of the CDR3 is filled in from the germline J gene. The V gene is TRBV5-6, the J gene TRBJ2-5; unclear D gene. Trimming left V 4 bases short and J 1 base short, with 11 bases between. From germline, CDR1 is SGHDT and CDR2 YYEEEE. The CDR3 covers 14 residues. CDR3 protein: CASSHQVLQETQYF. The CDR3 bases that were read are TGTGCCAGCAGCCATCAGGTCCTCCAAGAGACC.

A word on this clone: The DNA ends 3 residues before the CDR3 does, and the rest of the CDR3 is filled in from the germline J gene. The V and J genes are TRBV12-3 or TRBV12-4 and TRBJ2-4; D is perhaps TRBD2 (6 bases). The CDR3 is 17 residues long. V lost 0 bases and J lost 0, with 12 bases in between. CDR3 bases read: TGTGCCAGCAGTTTAGCCGGGACGGGGGTAGCCAAAAACATT. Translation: CASSLAGTGVAKNI. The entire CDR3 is CASSLAGTGVAKNIQYF.

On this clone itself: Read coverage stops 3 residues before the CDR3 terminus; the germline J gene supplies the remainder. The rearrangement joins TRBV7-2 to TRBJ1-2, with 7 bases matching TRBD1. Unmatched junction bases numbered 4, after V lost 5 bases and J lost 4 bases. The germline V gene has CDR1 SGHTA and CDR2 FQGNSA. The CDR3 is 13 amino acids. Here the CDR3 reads CASSRDSLYGYTF. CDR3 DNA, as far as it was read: TGTGCCAGCAGCCGGGACAGCCTCTATGGC. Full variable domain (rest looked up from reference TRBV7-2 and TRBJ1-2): GAGVSQSPSNKVTEKGKDVELRCDPISGHTALYWYRQSLGQGLEFLIYFQGNSAPDKSGLPSDRFSAERTGGSVSTLTIQRTQQEDSAVYLCASSRDSLYGYTFGSGTRLTVV.

CDR3 residues: CASSYGTGRLGYTF. CDR3 bases read: TGTGCCAGCAGTTACGGGACAGGCCGACTGGGC. The gene calls are TRBV6-2 or TRBV6-3 and TRBJ1-2; 8 bases align to TRBD1. The sequence runs out 3 residues before the end of the CDR3; the remainder is reconstructed from the germline J gene. Germline CDR1 reads MNHEY; CDR2 reads SVGEGT. The CDR3 totals 14 residues.

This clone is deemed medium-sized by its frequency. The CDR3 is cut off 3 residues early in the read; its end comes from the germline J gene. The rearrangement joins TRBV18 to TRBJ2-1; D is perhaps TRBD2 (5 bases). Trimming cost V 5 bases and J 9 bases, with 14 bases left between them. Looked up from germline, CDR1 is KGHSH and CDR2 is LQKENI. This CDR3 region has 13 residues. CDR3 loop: CASSDNKSGEQFF. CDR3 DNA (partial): TGTGCCAGCTCAGATAATAAAAGCGGTGAG. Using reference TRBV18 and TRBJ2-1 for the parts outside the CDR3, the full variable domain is NAGVMQNPRHLVRRRGQEARLRCSPMKGHSHVYWYRQLPEEGLKFMVYLQKENIIDESGMPKERFSAEFPKEGPSILRIQQVVRGDSAAYFCASSDNKSGEQFFGPGTRLTVL.

CDR3 DNA (partial): TGTGCCAGCAGTGAAGGGATAGCGGGAGTTCAAGAGACC. Protein: CASSEGIAGVQET. The full CDR3 reads CASSEGIAGVQETQYF. V is TRBV6-1 and J is TRBJ2-5; 9 bases map to TRBD2. The read terminates 3 residues ahead of where the CDR3 ends, so the germline J gene completes it. CDR1 is MNHNS, CDR2 SASEGT, per germline. The CDR3 runs 16 residues. V was clipped by 1 base and J by 2 bases; unmatched bases: 5.

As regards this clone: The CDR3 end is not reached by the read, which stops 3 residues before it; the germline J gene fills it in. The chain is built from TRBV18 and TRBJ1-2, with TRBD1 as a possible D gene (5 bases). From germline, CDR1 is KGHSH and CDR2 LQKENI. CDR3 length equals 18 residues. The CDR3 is CASSPPFRLAGEGNDYTF. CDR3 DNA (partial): TGTGCCAGCTCACCACCTTTTCGGCTAGCGGGGGAGGGGAATGAC.

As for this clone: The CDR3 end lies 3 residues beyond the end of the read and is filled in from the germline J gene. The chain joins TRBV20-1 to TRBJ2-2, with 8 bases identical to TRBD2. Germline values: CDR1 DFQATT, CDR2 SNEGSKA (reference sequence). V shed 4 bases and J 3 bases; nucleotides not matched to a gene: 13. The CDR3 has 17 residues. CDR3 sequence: CSAKRAGGDWYTGELFF. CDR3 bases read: TGCAGTGCTAAAAGGGCGGGGGGCGATTGGTACACCGGGGAG.